Below, 22 T cell receptor beta chains from the same sample are listed, as sequenced in a study of T cells in Graves' hyperthyroidism and ophthalmopathy (dated 2019 in TCRdb). Library creation used multiplex PCR. The instrument given in TCRdb is Illumina HiSeq 2000. The TCR beta CDR3 regions were amplified from the RNA transcripts. For the first round of RT-PCR on the TCR CDR3, the HTBI primer set was used together with the Qiagen OneStep RT-PCR kit. Using fastp at Q25 and MiXCR, TCRdb reprocessed the public reads and kept productive beta chains. Merged by CDR3 protein, the rows form single entries marked with the most common genes and DNA. The sample has roughly 550,000 distinct CDR3 sequences on record, about 16% of them singletons. The top ten clones comprise about 31% of the sample. The sequenced material came from blood. The origin of the receptors is a woman in her twenties or thirties with Graves' ophthalmopathy.

This clonotype was observed a few times. The chain is built from TRBV19 and TRBJ2-5; 7 bases are shared with TRBD1. CDR3 size: 13 residues. Germline trimming cut 6 bases from V and 5 bases from J; bases unmatched to any gene: 6. The V gene's germline CDR1 is LNHDA and CDR2 SQIVND (reference sequence). The CDR3 DNA sequence: TGTGCCAGTAGGAAGGGGGCGGCGGAGACCCAGTACTTC. Its translation is CASRKGAAETQYF.

The chain couples TRBV11-2 to TRBJ1-2; D unresolved. This CDR3 comprises 14 residues. The germline V and J ends were trimmed by 5 bases and 1 base, with 11 bases remaining between them. The V gene's germline CDR1 is SGHAT and CDR2 FQNNGV. CDR3 sequence: CASSLTLLNYGYTF. CDR3 in DNA: TGTGCCAGCAGCCTAACCTTACTTAACTATGGCTACACCTTC. Full variable domain (remainder filled in from reference TRBV11-2 and TRBJ1-2): EAGVAQSPRYKIIEKRQSVAFWCNPISGHATLYWYQQILGQGPKLLIQFQNNGVVDDSQLPKDRFSAERLKGVDSTLKIQPAKLEDSAVYLCASSLTLLNYGYTFGSGTRLTVV.

This clonotype was picked up many times. The chain recombines TRBV29-1 with TRBJ2-1; D might be TRBD2 (6 bases). V was pared by 4 bases and J by 6 bases, with 16 bases between. Germline V gene lookup returns CDR1 SQVTM and CDR2 ANQGSEA. This CDR3 is 14 amino acids long. Written as DNA, the CDR3 is TGCAGCGTTGTGGAGGGAGTTATTGGCAATGAGCAGTTCTTC. It translates to CSVVEGVIGNEQFF.

The rearrangement links TRBV12-3 or TRBV12-4 to TRBJ2-1, with no clear D. Trimming removed 0 bases from V and 10 bases from J, with 10 bases in between. CDR3 length: 13 residues. The CDR3: CASSLAHLGEQFF. CDR3 bases: TGTGCCAGCAGTTTAGCGCACTTAGGGGAGCAGTTCTTC.

The rearrangement joins TRBV4-1 to TRBJ2-5; the match to TRBD1 covers 7 bases. Trimming removed 4 bases from V and 3 bases from J; junction bases left unmatched: 5. Germline V lookup: CDR1 MGHRA, CDR2 YSYEKL. The length of the CDR3 is 14 residues. The CDR3 region is CASSPPGQKETQYF. As DNA, the CDR3 is TGCGCCAGCAGCCCACCGGGACAGAAAGAGACCCAGTACTTC.

In this sample, this clonotype turned up many times. The chain uses TRBV28 and TRBJ1-1, with 8 nucleotides matching TRBD1. CDR3 length: 14 amino acids. With V trimmed by 6 bases and J by 3 bases, 6 bases remained unmatched. CDR1 is MDHEN, CDR2 SYDVKM, per germline. CDR3 protein: CASSPGQGYTEAFF. The CDR3 coding sequence is TGTGCCAGCAGCCCAGGACAGGGTTACACTGAAGCTTTCTTT.

There are many counts of this clonotype. This chain connects TRBV7-8 to TRBJ1-1; D is ambiguous. Per the germline V gene, CDR1 is SGHVS and CDR2 is FQNEAQ. This CDR3 is built from 13 residues. With 2 bases removed from V and 7 bases from J, the gap between germline ends came to 11 bases. DNA for the CDR3: TGTGCCAGCAGCTTAAACGGAGGTATTGAAGCTTTCTTT. Its protein product is CASSLNGGIEAFF.

This clonotype was recorded many times. The rearrangement links TRBV7-2 to TRBJ2-2, with D unresolved. The germline gives CDR1 SGHTA, CDR2 FQGNSA. The CDR3 extends over 16 amino acids. V lost 8 bases and J lost 0, with 16 bases in between. CDR3 residues: CASPGLVGTNTGELFF. The CDR3 DNA is TGTGCCAGCCCCGGATTGGTGGGGACGAACACCGGGGAGCTGTTTTTT.

At least ten counts were recorded for this clonotype. CDR3 in amino acids: CASSLRRSDRVHTEAFF. DNA for the CDR3: TGTGCCAGCAGTTTACGTAGGTCAGACAGGGTTCACACTGAAGCTTTCTTT. The chain carries TRBV28 and TRBJ1-1; TRBD1 agrees at 7 bases. The CDR3 has 17 residues. V lost 2 bases to trimming and J lost 3 bases; unmatched junction nucleotides: 12. CDR1 is MDHEN, CDR2 SYDVKM, per germline.

The rearrangement joins TRBV5-4 to TRBJ2-5; the D gene is possibly TRBD2 (5 bases). Germline assignment: CDR1 SGHNT and CDR2 YYREEE (reference sequence). V was pared by 4 bases and J by 4 bases, with 17 bases between. The CDR3 extends over 15 amino acids. The CDR3 sequence: CASSPDGWRSETQYF. In DNA form, the CDR3 reads TGTGCCAGCAGCCCGGATGGGTGGAGGTCAGAGACCCAGTACTTC.

This clonotype was seen many times. The chain is built from TRBV12-3 or TRBV12-4 and TRBJ2-6; perhaps TRBD1 as D (5 bases). The CDR3 covers 16 residues. V shed 5 bases and J shed 0 bases, with 11 bases lying between them. CDR3 in amino acids: CASSPGHLSGANVLTF. The CDR3 DNA is TGTGCCAGCAGTCCCGGACACCTCTCTGGGGCCAACGTCCTGACTTTC.

This clonotype was found many times. The CDR3 reads CASSLMMGTYEQYF. CDR3 sequence (DNA): TGTGCCAGCAGTTTGATGATGGGAACCTACGAGCAGTACTTC. This chain connects TRBV28 to TRBJ2-7; no reliable D call. The CDR3 is 14 residues long. V lost 3 bases to trimming and J lost 2 bases, with 11 bases between them. CDR1 is MDHEN, CDR2 SYDVKM, per germline.

This clonotype has more than one count but fewer than ten. This chain links TRBV24-1 with TRBJ2-3; maybe TRBD1 (6 bases). There are 16 residues in the CDR3. V lost 4 bases, J lost 2 bases, and 15 bases lay in between. Germline CDR1 KGHDR, CDR2 SFDVKD. CDR3 nucleotides: TGTGCCACCAGTGACCCGACAAGGGGGTTCACAGATACGCAGTATTTT. Translated: CATSDPTRGFTDTQYF.

This clonotype was detected ten times or more. This chain connects TRBV20-1 to TRBJ2-2; D call uncertain. CDR3 length equals 12 residues. V lost 3 bases, J lost 6 bases, and 8 bases lay in between. The germline gives CDR1 DFQATT, CDR2 SNEGSKA (reference sequence). DNA of the CDR3: TGCAGTGCTAGGAGGATGGCCGGGGAGCTGTTTTTT. Protein: CSARRMAGELFF.

This chain connects TRBV5-6 to TRBJ2-2, with TRBD2 matching over 9 bases. This CDR3 comprises 16 residues. The germline CDR1 and CDR2 sequences are SGHDT and YYEEEE. V lost 2 bases, J lost 4 bases, and 6 bases stayed unmatched. The CDR3 coding sequence is TGTGCCAGCAGCTTAGGCGGGAGGGTATCCACCGGGGAGCTGTTTTTT. It encodes CASSLGGRVSTGELFF.

This chain uses TRBV11-3 with TRBJ1-6, with TRBD1 matching 8 bases. The CDR3 extends over 14 amino acids. The ends lost 2 bases at V and 9 bases at J; junction bases unmatched: 3. Looked up from germline, CDR1 is SGHNT and CDR2 is YENEEA. The CDR3 region is CASSLRGTGSPLHF. CDR3 in DNA: TGTGCCAGCAGCTTACGAGGGACAGGTTCACCCCTCCACTTT.

The chain has TRBV19 and TRBJ2-6; D perhaps matches TRBD1 (6 bases). The CDR3 has 16 residues. V lost 4 bases and J lost 4, with 14 bases in between. Per the germline V gene, CDR1 is LNHDA and CDR2 is SQIVND (reference sequence). CDR3 DNA sequence: TGTGCCAGTAGTACCTTACAGGGACCCGGGGCCAACGTCCTGACTTTC. Translated, it gives CASSTLQGPGANVLTF.

This clonotype was seen ten or more times. The chain links TRBV3-1 to TRBJ2-5, with 7 positions matching TRBD2. Germline-derived CDR1 and CDR2 are LGHDT and YNNKEL (reference sequence). The length of the CDR3 is 15 residues. Trimming removed 2 bases from V and 3 bases from J; junction bases left unmatched: 6. Here the CDR3 reads CASSQFEGGKETQYF. The CDR3 DNA is TGTGCCAGCAGCCAATTCGAGGGAGGGAAAGAGACCCAGTACTTC.

This clonotype was detected ten times or more. The rearrangement links TRBV27 to TRBJ1-5, with D perhaps TRBD1 (6 bases). This CDR3 has 14 amino acids. Deletions cut 5 bases from V and 7 bases from J, with 15 bases between. Germline-derived CDR1 and CDR2 are MNHEY and SMNVEV (reference sequence). CDR3: CASSPVQGIQPQHF. The CDR3 coding sequence is TGTGCCAGCAGTCCAGTACAGGGTATCCAGCCCCAGCATTTT.

The genes are TRBV2 and TRBJ1-1; the D gene is possibly TRBD1 (6 bases). The length of the CDR3 is 15 residues. The germline V gene has CDR1 SNHLY and CDR2 FYNNEI. Trimming removed 6 bases from V and 6 bases from J, with 20 bases in between. DNA for the CDR3: TGTGCCAGCAGGCCTCTGTCGGGGGCGTCGGCTGAAGCTTTCTTT. Residues: CASRPLSGASAEAFF.

This clonotype was seen at least ten times. The J gene is TRBJ2-7, the V gene TRBV27; D is undetermined. The V and J ends lost 0 bases and 3 bases respectively, with 6 bases between them. The CDR3 is 13 amino acids. The V gene's germline CDR1 is MNHEY and CDR2 SMNVEV (reference sequence). The CDR3 DNA reads as TGTGCCAGCAGTTTATCAGAGGACTACGAGCAGTACTTC. Amino acids: CASSLSEDYEQYF.

This clonotype was observed many times. The V gene is TRBV18, the J gene TRBJ1-2; D may be TRBD1 (5 bases). Germline loops: CDR1 KGHSH, CDR2 LQKENI. There are 15 residues in the CDR3. V shed 4 bases and J shed 4 bases, with 16 bases lying between them. The CDR3 DNA reads as TGTGCCAGCTCACTAGCCCGGGGGACCCTCTATGGCTACACCTTC. Translated: CASSLARGTLYGYTF.